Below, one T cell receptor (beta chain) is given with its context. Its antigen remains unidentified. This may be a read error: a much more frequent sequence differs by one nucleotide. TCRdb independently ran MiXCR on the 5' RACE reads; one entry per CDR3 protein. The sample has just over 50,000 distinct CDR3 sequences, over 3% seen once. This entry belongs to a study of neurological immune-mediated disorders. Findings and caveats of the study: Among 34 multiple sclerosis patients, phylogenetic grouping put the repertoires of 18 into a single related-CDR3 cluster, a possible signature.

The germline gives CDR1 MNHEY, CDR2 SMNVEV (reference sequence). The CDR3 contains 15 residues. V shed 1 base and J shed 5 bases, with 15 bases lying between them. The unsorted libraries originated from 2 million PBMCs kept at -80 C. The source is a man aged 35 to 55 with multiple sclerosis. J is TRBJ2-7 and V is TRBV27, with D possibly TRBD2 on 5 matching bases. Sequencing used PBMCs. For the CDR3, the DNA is TGTGCCAGCAGTTTATACTTGGGAAAGGGAGACGAGCAGTACTTC. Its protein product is CASSLYLGKGDEQYF.